This T cell receptor (beta chain) came from a study of cytomegalovirus exposure and HLA in healthy donors. Study-level information: The use of the same platform for the roughly 110 validation repertoires and the approximately 690 first-cohort repertoires was reported by a later analysis. Study-wide results and caveats: Cytomegalovirus status, reportedly, was diagnosed with high specificity and sensitivity by the classifier. The tendency of first-cohort TCR clusters to co-occur in the 100 to 150 validation repertoires emerged from a later analysis. The CMV antigen specificity of a few CMV-associated chains was confirmed through in vitro analysis.

This CDR3 region has 15 residues. Germline V gives CDR1 MDHEN, CDR2 SYDVKM. V gave up 2 bases and J gave up 1 base; unmatched junction bases: 4. This clone was detected once. The antigen is not known. Assay used: immunoSEQ multiplex PCR; TCRdb lists only in-frame clones, some missing. The table lists 65,000 to 75,000 clones, nearly 95% of them singletons. Material: PBMCs. The chain carries TRBV28 and TRBJ2-5, with 7 bases that match TRBD1. This clonotype originated in a man aged 18 to 30 in good health and CMV-seropositive. CDR3 DNA: TGTGCCAGCAGTTTACCGGACAGGATCCAAGAGACCCAGTACTTC. Translating it yields CASSLPDRIQETQYF.